Presented here are 25 T cell receptor beta chains from one specimen sequenced in a study of Ad26.COV2.S vaccination and SARS-CoV-2 variants. The table came from immunoSEQ multiplex PCR; TCRdb's copy has only in-frame clones and leaves some out. The sample records about 320,000 clones, about 85% being singletons. Documented treatment: 15 to 20 received Ad26.COV2.S at low or high dose, single or two shots; a few received placebo; per-sample allocation not given. Material that was analyzed had been drawn on day 63 after the first vaccine or placebo injection. The source was peripheral blood, collected in a trial of Ad26.COV2.S vaccine versus placebo. These receptors were taken from a person aged 18 to 65 who received the Ad26.COV2.S COVID-19 vaccine or a placebo.

The chain carries TRBV10-3 and TRBJ2-2; D might be TRBD2 (5 bases). V was clipped by 3 bases and J by 0 bases, with 23 bases between them. Per germline, CDR1 ENHRY and CDR2 SYGVKD. The CDR3 is 20 amino acids. The CDR3, as DNA: TGTGCCATCAGTGATCACCGGGATCTAGATAGCCCAGCGAACACCGGGGAGCTGTTTTTT. Its translation is CAISDHRDLDSPANTGELFF.

The chain employs TRBV18 and TRBJ2-1; maybe TRBD2 (5 bases). Trimming cost V 4 bases and J 6 bases, with 13 bases left between them. The CDR3 totals 14 residues. Germline assignment: CDR1 KGHSH and CDR2 LQKENI. CDR3 loop: CASSRTGSRNEQFF. The DNA for the CDR3 is TGTGCCAGCTCACGGACGGGATCTCGCAATGAGCAGTTCTTC.

The rearrangement uses TRBV10-3 and TRBJ2-3; a possible D gene is TRBD2 (5 bases). Trimming shortened V by 10 bases and J by 2 bases, and 13 bases separated the two germline ends. The CDR3 is 13 residues long. The germline CDR1 and CDR2 sequences are ENHRY and SYGVKD. CDR3 in amino acids: CATRTVATDTQYF. CDR3 DNA: TGTGCCACAAGGACTGTAGCCACAGATACGCAGTATTTT.

This chain uses TRBV27 with TRBJ2-7; maybe TRBD1 (6 bases). V was clipped by 6 bases and J by 5 bases, with 11 bases between them. Per germline, CDR1 MNHEY and CDR2 SMNVEV (reference sequence). The CDR3 runs 12 residues. CDR3 DNA sequence: TGTGCCAGCAGGTACAGGGTGAACGAGCAGTACTTC. As protein: CASRYRVNEQYF.

This clone was picked up a small number of times. J is TRBJ1-1 and V is TRBV6-5; 9 bases are a match to TRBD1. The germline gives CDR1 MNHEY, CDR2 SVGAGI. Losses at the gene ends were 6 bases for V and 5 bases for J; bases not matched to a gene: 4. CDR3 length: 13 residues. The CDR3 sequence: CASRGQGGTEAFF. For the CDR3, the DNA is TGTGCCAGCAGGGGACAGGGAGGGACTGAAGCTTTCTTT.

The chain couples TRBV5-1 to TRBJ2-2; 8 nucleotides line up with TRBD2. This CDR3 is built from 17 residues. Germline loops: CDR1 SGHRS, CDR2 YFSETQ. The V gene end was trimmed by 0 bases and the J gene end by 1 base; junction bases not matched to a gene: 5. Here the CDR3 DNA reads TGCGCCAGCAGCTTGGGGATGCTAGCGGGGAACACCGGGGAGCTGTTTTTT. Its translation is CASSLGMLAGNTGELFF.

The V call is TRBV5-4, the J call TRBJ1-1, with D possibly TRBD1 on 6 matching bases. The V gene's germline CDR1 is SGHNT and CDR2 YYREEE (reference sequence). CDR3 length: 15 residues. The germline V and J ends were trimmed by 3 bases and 0 bases, with 12 bases remaining between them. CDR3 coding DNA: TGTGCCAGCAGCTCTCGGACAGAGATGAACACTGAAGCTTTCTTT. It specifies CASSSRTEMNTEAFF. Full variable domain (rest looked up from reference TRBV5-4 and TRBJ1-1): ETGVTQSPTHLIKTRGQQVTLRCSSQSGHNTVSWYQQALGQGPQFIFQYYREEENGRGNFPPRFSGLQFPNYSSELNVNALELDDSALYLCASSSRTEMNTEAFFGQGTRLTVV.

This clone was observed a few times. The CDR3 protein is CASSPRHEGYTF. DNA of the CDR3: TGTGCCAGCAGTCCAAGACACGAGGGCTACACCTTC. This sequence joins TRBV6-5 and TRBJ1-2; D is uncertain. Trimming took 5 bases from V and 8 from J, leaving 12 bases between them. The germline V gene encodes CDR1 MNHEY and CDR2 SVGAGI. The CDR3 totals 12 residues.

This clone was counted once. The J gene is TRBJ1-1, the V gene TRBV28; D gene uncertain. Germline assignment: CDR1 MDHEN and CDR2 SYDVKM. The V end lost 10 bases, the J end lost 0 bases, and 12 bases lay between the germline ends. The CDR3 loop spans 13 amino acids. The CDR3 is CATASGMNTEAFF. CDR3 nucleotide sequence: TGTGCCACCGCGTCCGGGATGAACACTGAAGCTTTCTTT.

This chain joins TRBV6-6 and TRBJ1-6; TRBD1 agrees at 8 bases. CDR1 and CDR2 from the germline V gene are MNHNY and SVGAGI (reference sequence). With 4 bases clipped from V and 8 bases from J, the junction kept 4 bases outside the gene matches. This CDR3 is 14 amino acids long. CDR3 residues: CASSSDRVHSPLHF. As DNA, the CDR3 is TGTGCCAGCAGTTCGGACAGGGTACATTCACCCCTCCACTTT.

This clone was observed once. The CDR3 is CASSLLEGLNGYTF. In nucleotides, the CDR3 is TGTGCCAGCAGCTTGTTGGAGGGGCTGAACGGCTACACCTTC. The V gene is TRBV5-6, the J gene TRBJ1-2, with D possibly TRBD1 on 5 matching bases. Per germline, CDR1 SGHDT and CDR2 YYEEEE. CDR3 size: 14 residues. V lost 1 base, J lost 8 bases, and 15 bases lay in between. The full variable domain, rest sourced from reference TRBV5-6 and TRBJ1-2, is DAGVTQSPTHLIKTRGQQVTLRCSPKSGHDTVSWYQQALGQGPQFIFQYYEEEERQRGNFPDRFSGHQFPNYSSELNVNALLLGDSALYLCASSLLEGLNGYTFGSGTRLTVV.

The chain is built from TRBV5-1 and TRBJ1-1; 11 bases are shared with TRBD1. The length of the CDR3 is 15 residues. Germline CDR1 and CDR2: SGHRS and YFSETQ. After removal of 4 bases from V and 1 base from J, the junction contained 3 bases not matched to a gene. CDR3 protein: CASSRGQGANTEAFF. CDR3 sequence (DNA): TGCGCCAGCAGCCGTGGACAGGGGGCGAACACTGAAGCTTTCTTT.

This clone appeared once. The genes are TRBV12-5 and TRBJ2-7; 8 nucleotides align to TRBD1. V trimming: 3 bases; J trimming: 3 bases; junction bases outside the gene matches: 4. The germline gives CDR1 LGHNT, CDR2 FRNRAP. The CDR3 is 14 amino acids. Here the CDR3 reads CASGFGQGSYEQYF. The CDR3 DNA reads as TGTGCTAGTGGTTTTGGACAGGGAAGCTACGAGCAGTACTTC.

The chain links TRBV5-4 to TRBJ1-6; 9 nucleotides align to TRBD1. J lost 10 bases, V lost 4 bases, and 9 bases had no gene match. The germline gives CDR1 SGHNT, CDR2 YYREEE (reference sequence). The CDR3 sequence is 15 residues long. CDR3 amino acids: CASSARDRVGSPLHF. The CDR3 coding sequence is TGTGCCAGCAGCGCCCGGGACAGGGTTGGATCACCCCTCCACTTT. The whole variable domain, filled in from reference TRBV5-4 and TRBJ1-6, reads ETGVTQSPTHLIKTRGQQVTLRCSSQSGHNTVSWYQQALGQGPQFIFQYYREEENGRGNFPPRFSGLQFPNYSSELNVNALELDDSALYLCASSARDRVGSPLHFGNGTRLTVT.

This clone was found many times. The chain employs TRBV6-5 and TRBJ2-7; 8 bases align to TRBD1. Germline loops: CDR1 MNHEY, CDR2 SVGAGI. This CDR3 spans 15 amino acids. Unmatched junction bases numbered 20, after V lost 6 bases and J lost 13 bases. This CDR3 reads CASRPIWGQVLGNYF. The CDR3 nucleotides read TGTGCCAGCAGACCGATATGGGGACAGGTCCTTGGTAACTACTTC.

The chain employs TRBV9 and TRBJ1-6; the match to TRBD1 covers 8 bases. V lost 3 bases and J lost 10; bases outside the gene matches: 6. CDR3 size: 14 residues. The V gene's germline CDR1 is SGDLS and CDR2 YYNGEE. The CDR3 DNA is TGTGCCAGCAGCGCTTCCAGGGGGCAATCACCCCTCCACTTT. This encodes CASSASRGQSPLHF.

The chain uses TRBV5-6 and TRBJ2-5; the match to TRBD2 covers 8 bases. Germline V CDR1 and CDR2: SGHDT, YYEEEE. This CDR3 region has 15 residues. Trimming at V came to 0 bases and at J to 5 bases, leaving 6 bases not matched to a gene. The CDR3 reads CASSLARGASETQYF. For the CDR3, the DNA is TGTGCCAGCAGCTTGGCGCGGGGGGCTTCGGAGACCCAGTACTTC. Combining the CDR3 with reference TRBV5-6 and TRBJ2-5 gives the whole variable domain DAGVTQSPTHLIKTRGQQVTLRCSPKSGHDTVSWYQQALGQGPQFIFQYYEEEERQRGNFPDRFSGHQFPNYSSELNVNALLLGDSALYLCASSLARGASETQYFGPGTRLLVL.

This clone was observed a handful of times. The chain recombines TRBV29-1 with TRBJ2-5, with 8 nucleotides matching TRBD2. CDR1 and CDR2 from the germline V gene are SQVTM and ANQGSEA. Losses at the gene ends were 7 bases for V and 5 bases for J; bases not matched to a gene: 9. The CDR3 is made up of 13 amino acids. In DNA form, the CDR3 reads TGCAGCGCCGGGGGGGCTAGAATGGAGACCCAGTACTTC. This gives the protein CSAGGARMETQYF.

To note about this clone: Other nucleotide sequences in the sample specify the same CDR3. The rearrangement joins TRBV28 to TRBJ2-4, with TRBD2 as a possible D gene (7 bases). The germline V gene has CDR1 MDHEN and CDR2 SYDVKM. This CDR3 spans 14 amino acids. The V end was cut by 3 bases, the J end by 6 bases, with 12 bases between. The CDR3 protein is CASSFSGGRNIQYF. The CDR3 DNA reads as TGTGCCAGCAGTTTCTCCGGGGGGCGAAACATTCAGTACTTC.

V and J are TRBV10-3 and TRBJ2-7; 7 nucleotides agree with TRBD1. The germline V gene encodes CDR1 ENHRY and CDR2 SYGVKD. This CDR3 has 15 amino acids. V was pared by 2 bases and J by 2 bases, with 6 bases of the junction left unmatched. CDR3 bases: TGTGCCATCAGTGAGGGGACAGCGATTACCTACGAGCAGTACTTC. It codes for CAISEGTAITYEQYF.

J is TRBJ1-1 and V is TRBV2; D uncertain. The CDR3 is made up of 11 amino acids. The V end lost 2 bases, the J end lost 6 bases, and 4 bases lay between the germline ends. Germline CDR1 is SNHLY and CDR2 is FYNNEI. For the CDR3, the DNA is TGTGCCAGCAGTGAATTGTCTGAAGCTTTCTTT. Protein product: CASSELSEAFF.

The chain employs TRBV7-9 and TRBJ2-5; D call uncertain. Between the trimmed V and J ends, which lost 3 bases and 5 bases, there was a span of 4 bases. The CDR3 consists of 11 residues. Germline lookup yields CDR1 SEHNR and CDR2 FQNEAQ (reference sequence). CDR3 residues: CASSFDETQYF. The DNA of the CDR3 is TGTGCCAGCAGCTTTGATGAGACCCAGTACTTC.

This clone was detected a few times. J is TRBJ1-5 and V is TRBV6-5; the D gene is possibly TRBD1 (6 bases). The germline V and J ends were trimmed by 6 bases and 6 bases, with 12 bases remaining between them. Germline CDR1 is MNHEY and CDR2 is SVGAGI. The CDR3 spans 13 residues. The chain's CDR3 is CASSFRGRQPQHF. DNA for the CDR3: TGTGCCAGCAGCTTCAGGGGACGTCAGCCCCAGCATTTT.

The J gene is TRBJ1-1, the V gene TRBV7-2, with 9 bases matching TRBD1. CDR1 is SGHTA and CDR2 is FQGNSA in the germline V gene. J gave up 4 bases and V 2 bases, and 5 bases lay outside the gene matches. The CDR3 is 15 residues long. CDR3 sequence (DNA): TGTGCCAGCAGCTTAACAGGGGGCAGGACCACTGAAGCTTTCTTT. Translated, it gives CASSLTGGRTTEAFF. The variable domain in full, with the rest retrieved from reference TRBV7-2 and TRBJ1-1, is GAGVSQSPSNKVTEKGKDVELRCDPISGHTALYWYRQSLGQGLEFLIYFQGNSAPDKSGLPSDRFSAERTGGSVSTLTIQRTQQEDSAVYLCASSLTGGRTTEAFFGQGTRLTVV.

The chain recombines TRBV29-1 with TRBJ1-1; a weak D match, TRBD1 (5 bases). The CDR3 extends over 13 amino acids. Germline CDR1 reads SQVTM; CDR2 reads ANQGSEA. Trimming took 2 bases from V and 2 from J, leaving 9 bases between them. CDR3 nucleotide sequence: TGCAGCGTTGAACAGACAGACAACACTGAAGCTTTCTTT. Translation: CSVEQTDNTEAFF.